This TCR beta chain was profiled in a study of cytomegalovirus exposure and HLA in healthy donors. The study, taken as a whole, reports: Earlier analysis yielded a pattern in which most TCR beta V segments were productive about 87% or about 30% of the time.

Unmatched junction bases numbered 10, after V lost 3 bases and J lost 6 bases. The CDR3 runs 15 residues. Germline V lookup: CDR1 MDHEN, CDR2 SYDVKM. Amplification used 60 Vbeta primers and 13 Jbeta primers. The assay was immunoSEQ multiplex PCR, and TCRdb's table has in-frame clones only and misses some. The listing records roughly 84,000 clones. With respect to this clone: Its cognate antigen is unknown.

Sequenced input: PBMCs. This TCR came from a man in his forties or fifties in good health and CMV-seronegative. The rearrangement joins TRBV28 to TRBJ1-1; 7 bases are shared with TRBD1. The CDR3 region has the DNA TGTGCCAGCAGTTTCCCAGATGGACAGGTCGCTGAAGCTTTCTTT. Encoded protein: CASSFPDGQVAEAFF.